The 18 T cell receptor beta chains in this list originate from one sample, sequenced in a study of T-cell memory formation after mild COVID-19. Each CDR3 protein is one row after TCRdb ran MiXCR on the 5' RACE reads. The profile covers roughly 350,000 distinct CDR3 sequences, with approximately 29% appearing a single time and roughly 13% taken by the ten largest. Specimen: PBMCs or a T cell subset sorted from them (not recorded which). The receptor set was obtained from an adult woman who had mild COVID-19 (a few samples of this study predate the infection). Cell type and time point are not known.

This clonotype was counted only a few times. The chain recombines TRBV3-1 with TRBJ2-2; maybe TRBD1 (6 bases). This CDR3 comprises 14 residues. Trimming removed 7 bases at V and 7 bases at J, with 16 bases between. Germline V CDR1 and CDR2: LGHDT, YNNKEL (reference sequence). CDR3 nucleotides: TGTGCCAGCACCCGGACAGTCTCAAGCGGGGAGCTGTTTTTT. Translated: CASTRTVSSGELFF.

A few counts support this clonotype. The V and J genes are TRBV6-5 and TRBJ2-7, with D tentatively TRBD1 (5 bases). V was clipped by 2 bases and J by 0 bases, with 14 bases between them. This CDR3 spans 16 amino acids. Germline CDR1 reads MNHEY; CDR2 reads SVGAGI. CDR3 bases: TGTGCCAGCAGTTACGGGGCGGAGCGAGGCTCCTACGAGCAGTACTTC. Translating gives CASSYGAERGSYEQYF.

This clonotype has just a few counts. The V and J genes are TRBV7-8 and TRBJ2-3, with TRBD2 identical over 7 bases. The CDR3 extends over 14 amino acids. The V gene's germline CDR1 is SGHVS and CDR2 FQNEAQ. J lost 3 bases, V lost 7 bases, and 7 bases had no gene match. The DNA for the CDR3 is TGTGCCAGCAAGCTTAAGCGGGAAACAGATACGCAGTATTTT. Translation gives CASKLKRETDTQYF. The whole variable domain, filled in from reference TRBV7-8 and TRBJ2-3, reads GAGVSQSPRYKVAKRGQDVALRCDPISGHVSLFWYQQALGQGPEFLTYFQNEAQLDKSGLPSDRFFAERPEGSVSTLKIQRTQQEDSAVYLCASKLKRETDTQYFGPGTRLTVL.

Comment on this clonotype: The junction does not match germline at one end; this may be a read error. The J gene is TRBJ2-4, the V gene TRBV12-3 or TRBV12-4, with unresolved D. This CDR3 region has 12 residues. The CDR3 nucleotides read TGTGCCAGCAGATTAGCCAAAAACATTCAGTACTTC. This encodes CASRLAKNIQYF.

This clonotype has just one count. CDR3 sequence: CASSQDPLGPYGHF. Here the CDR3 DNA reads TGCGCCAGCAGCCAAGATCCCCTAGGCCCGTACGGCCACTTT. This chain links TRBV4-1 with TRBJ1-6, with unresolved D. CDR3 length equals 14 residues. Per germline, CDR1 MGHRA and CDR2 YSYEKL. V lost 0 bases, J lost 18 bases, and 18 bases lay in between.

This clonotype has more than one count but fewer than ten. V and J are TRBV7-9 and TRBJ2-7, with TRBD2 matching over 15 bases. V dropped 5 bases and J dropped 7; count of bases not matched to a gene: 9. This CDR3 is built from 16 residues. Germline loops: CDR1 SEHNR, CDR2 FQNEAQ (reference sequence). The CDR3 is CASSLRTSGRAEEQYF. CDR3 DNA sequence: TGTGCCAGCAGCCTCCGGACTAGCGGGAGGGCCGAGGAGCAGTACTTC. The full variable domain, rest sourced from reference TRBV7-9 and TRBJ2-7, is DTGVSQNPRHKITKRGQNVTFRCDPISEHNRLYWYRQTLGQGPEFLTYFQNEAQLEKSRLLSDRFSAERPKGSFSTLEIQRTEQGDSAMYLCASSLRTSGRAEEQYFGPGTRLTVT.

This clonotype occurred many times. The V gene is TRBV5-1, the J gene TRBJ2-5; 8 nucleotides match TRBD1. Trimming cost V 1 base and J 3 bases; bases outside gene matches: 5. This CDR3 region has 15 residues. CDR1 and CDR2 (germline): SGHRS, YFSETQ. The CDR3 protein is CASSLSGGAEETQYF. In DNA form, the CDR3 reads TGCGCCAGCAGCTTGTCAGGGGGCGCGGAAGAGACCCAGTACTTC.

This clonotype was detected only a few times. The J gene is TRBJ2-3, the V gene TRBV6-1; D tentatively fits TRBD1 or TRBD2 (6 bases each). Trimming removed 6 bases at V and 0 bases at J, with 13 bases between. The germline V gene encodes CDR1 MNHNS and CDR2 SASEGT. The CDR3 is 15 amino acids. The CDR3 sequence is CASSGGGSSTDTQYF. CDR3 DNA: TGTGCCAGCAGCGGGGGCGGCAGTAGCACAGATACGCAGTATTTT.

This chain links TRBV7-2 with TRBJ1-1; a weak D match, TRBD1 (5 bases). CDR3 size: 16 residues. The germline V gene encodes CDR1 SGHTA and CDR2 FQGNSA. Between the trimmed V and J ends, which lost 1 base and 3 bases, there was a span of 15 bases. The DNA for the CDR3 is TGTGCCAGCAGCTTAGGCAGACAGACACATTACACTGAAGCTTTCTTT. Its translation: CASSLGRQTHYTEAFF.

This clonotype was found a few times. The chain links TRBV2 to TRBJ1-5; TRBD1 agrees at 12 bases. CDR1 is SNHLY and CDR2 is FYNNEI in the germline V gene. V shed 5 bases, J shed 7 bases, and the junction held 6 bases outside the gene matches. The length of the CDR3 is 15 residues. CDR3 sequence: CASSTGTGGVQPQHF. CDR3 bases: TGTGCCAGCAGTACCGGGACAGGGGGCGTGCAGCCCCAGCATTTT.

This clonotype was seen a few times. The chain has TRBV2 and TRBJ2-5, with D perhaps TRBD2 (5 bases). V lost 8 bases to trimming and J lost 2 bases, with 9 bases between them. The germline V gene has CDR1 SNHLY and CDR2 FYNNEI. The CDR3 covers 12 residues. Written as DNA, the CDR3 is TGTGCCAGCCTTGGGAGTCAAGAGACCCAGTACTTC. This encodes CASLGSQETQYF. The complete variable domain, with remaining parts taken from reference TRBV2 and TRBJ2-5, reads EPEVTQTPSHQVTQMGQEVILRCVPISNHLYFYWYRQILGQKVEFLVSFYNNEISEKSEIFDDQFSVERPDGSNFTLKIRSTKLEDSAMYFCASLGSQETQYFGPGTRLLVL.

In this sample, this clonotype turned up a few times. The V gene is TRBV7-6, the J gene TRBJ2-1, with D possibly being TRBD1 (7 bases). Looked up from germline, CDR1 is SGHVS and CDR2 is FNYEAQ. The CDR3 totals 15 residues. Deletions cut 4 bases from V and 0 bases from J, with 10 bases between. The CDR3 bases are TGTGCCAGCAGCTGGGGGGACAGCTCCTACAATGAGCAGTTCTTC. Translated, it gives CASSWGDSSYNEQFF.

J is TRBJ2-7 and V is TRBV23-1; the D gene is possibly TRBD1 (6 bases). TRBV23-1 is sorted into the ORF group, with uncertain function. The V end lost 3 bases, the J end lost 0 bases, and 12 bases lay between the germline ends. The CDR3 has 15 residues. The CDR3 reads CASSHPGTPSYEQYF. CDR3 coding DNA: TGCGCCAGCAGTCATCCCGGGACACCCTCCTACGAGCAGTACTTC.

This clonotype was picked up a small number of times. The chain is built from TRBV23-1 and TRBJ2-4; TRBD1 aligns across 7 bases. TRBV23-1 is known as an ORF, though its function is uncertain. V was pared by 8 bases and J by 3 bases, with 10 bases of the junction left unmatched. There are 15 residues in the CDR3. The CDR3 bases are TGCGCCAGCGCACAGCTCCGGGACAGCAAAAACATTCAGTACTTC. Its translation is CASAQLRDSKNIQYF.

This clonotype was counted ten times or more. The chain joins TRBV24-1 to TRBJ2-5; D possibly corresponds to TRBD2 (5 bases). CDR1 is KGHDR, CDR2 SFDVKD, per germline. CDR3 size: 15 residues. Trimming stripped 5 bases from V and 5 bases from J, with 17 bases between. In DNA form, the CDR3 reads TGTGCCACCAGTGTATCACTAGGGCATCGGGAGACCCAGTACTTC. Its translation: CATSVSLGHRETQYF.

This clonotype showed up just a few times. This chain joins TRBV24-1 and TRBJ1-2; 7 nucleotides line up with TRBD1. V trimming: 2 bases; J trimming: 8 bases; junction bases outside the gene matches: 10. CDR1 KGHDR and CDR2 SFDVKD come from the germline V gene. There are 15 residues in the CDR3. CDR3 sequence: CATSDSDRDLGGYTF. CDR3 DNA: TGTGCCACCAGTGATTCAGACAGGGACCTAGGGGGCTACACCTTC.

This clonotype was observed a few times. The rearrangement uses TRBV9 and TRBJ2-2, with 10 bases fitting TRBD2. The CDR3 spans 15 residues. V was clipped by 1 base and J by 6 bases; unmatched bases: 3. Germline V gene lookup returns CDR1 SGDLS and CDR2 YYNGEE. CDR3 DNA: TGTGCCAGCAGCGTAAGAGCGGGAGGGCCCGGGGAGCTGTTTTTT. Translated, it gives CASSVRAGGPGELFF.

This clonotype has only a few counts. The chain couples TRBV4-3 to TRBJ2-4, with D perhaps matching TRBD2 (5 bases). The V end lost 0 bases, the J end lost 9 bases, and 15 bases lay between the germline ends. The CDR3 sequence is 15 residues long. CDR1 is LGHNA, CDR2 YSLEER, per germline. Here the CDR3 DNA reads TGCGCCAGCAGCCAAGATGTGAGGGCATACGGCATTCAGTACTTC. Its protein is CASSQDVRAYGIQYF.